A single sample is the source of the 20 T cell receptor beta chains below, sequenced in a study of breast tumors, draining lymph nodes, adjacent tissues. TCRdb analysed the multiplex PCR reads with MiXCR anew, one entry per CDR3 protein. The repertoire includes roughly 80,000 distinct CDR3 sequences, approximately 19% of them detected once, and 2% to 2.5% sits in the top ten. The lymph nodes were axillary draining lymph nodes from breast cancer patients. Sequences were obtained from axillary lymph node tissue. The receptors were sampled from a female donor with breast cancer. Some clones in this sample may be carry-over from other donors' samples.

This clonotype was picked up many times. The V and J genes are TRBV5-4 and TRBJ2-5; 7 nucleotides match TRBD2. J was trimmed by 2 bases and V by 6 bases; bases with no gene match: 10. Germline V gene sequence: CDR1 SGHNT, CDR2 YYREEE (reference sequence). The CDR3 is 15 amino acids. The CDR3 reads CASNHEAGLQETQYF. The CDR3 DNA reads as TGTGCCAGCAACCATGAAGCGGGGTTACAAGAGACCCAGTACTTC. Drawing the rest from reference TRBV5-4 and TRBJ2-5, the complete variable domain is ETGVTQSPTHLIKTRGQQVTLRCSSQSGHNTVSWYQQALGQGPQFIFQYYREEENGRGNFPPRFSGLQFPNYSSELNVNALELDDSALYLCASNHEAGLQETQYFGPGTRLLVL.

This clonotype occurred many times. The rearrangement uses TRBV3-1 and TRBJ1-2; D call uncertain. Deletions cut 4 bases from V and 6 bases from J, with 6 bases between. Looked up from germline, CDR1 is LGHDT and CDR2 is YNNKEL (reference sequence). The CDR3 covers 11 residues. The CDR3: CASSRNDGYTF. CDR3 sequence (DNA): TGTGCCAGCAGCCGAAACGATGGCTACACCTTC.

The chain joins TRBV19 to TRBJ2-2; no reliable D call. The CDR3 runs 16 residues. Germline V gene lookup returns CDR1 LNHDA and CDR2 SQIVND (reference sequence). The V and J ends lost 2 bases and 7 bases respectively, with 17 bases between them. The CDR3 DNA sequence: TGTGCCAGTAGTATAATGAGTATCCAGCATATCGGGGAGCTGTTTTTT. The encoded protein is CASSIMSIQHIGELFF.

The gene calls are TRBV28 and TRBJ1-4, with D hard to call. The length of the CDR3 is 12 residues. The ends were cut back, 5 bases at V and 7 bases at J, with 8 bases in the middle. Germline-derived CDR1 and CDR2 are MDHEN and SYDVKM. The CDR3, as DNA: TGTGCCAGCAGTCTGGCAGGTGAAAAACTGTTTTTT. Its protein is CASSLAGEKLFF.

At least ten counts were recorded for this clonotype. V and J are TRBV11-2 and TRBJ2-2; D gene unclear. This CDR3 has 14 residues. Germline values: CDR1 SGHAT, CDR2 FQNNGV. The V end lost 0 bases, the J end lost 4 bases, and 6 bases lay between the germline ends. The CDR3 spells CASSLDLRTGELFF. As DNA, the CDR3 is TGTGCCAGCAGCTTAGATTTGCGCACCGGGGAGCTGTTTTTT.

The sample holds many counts of this clonotype. J is TRBJ1-6 and V is TRBV7-2; 8 bases are a match to TRBD1. The trim removed 5 bases at V and 10 bases at J, leaving 7 bases unmatched. The CDR3 covers 14 residues. The germline gives CDR1 SGHTA, CDR2 FQGNSA. CDR3 loop: CASSPDRGGSPLHF. The DNA for the CDR3 is TGTGCCAGCAGCCCCGACAGGGGAGGGTCACCCCTCCACTTT.

This clonotype was counted ten times or more. The V and J genes are TRBV20-1 and TRBJ1-2; 8 bases are shared with TRBD1. The J segment lost 6 bases and the V segment lost 5 bases, leaving 11 bases of the junction unmatched. Germline CDR1 and CDR2: DFQATT and SNEGSKA (reference sequence). This CDR3 is 14 amino acids long. CDR3 region: CSAPETGGANGYTF. The CDR3 coding sequence is TGCAGTGCTCCTGAAACAGGGGGAGCGAATGGCTACACCTTC.

This clonotype was recorded many times. This sequence joins TRBV7-2 and TRBJ1-2; 7 bases are shared with TRBD1. Germline-derived CDR1 and CDR2 are SGHTA and FQGNSA. CDR3 length: 16 residues. Unmatched junction bases numbered 11, after V lost 1 base and J lost 6 bases. CDR3 DNA: TGTGCCAGCAGCTTAGGAAGTTTCAGGGGGAACGATGGCTACACCTTC. The encoded protein is CASSLGSFRGNDGYTF.

With regard to this clonotype: A clone one base away is much larger, so this may be a read error. The CDR3 coding sequence is TGTGCCAGCAGCTCCCAGGGGGGTGAGCAGTACTTC. It yields the protein CASSSQGGEQYF. The chain joins TRBV3-1 to TRBJ2-7; D might be TRBD1 (7 bases). Germline V lookup: CDR1 LGHDT, CDR2 YNNKEL (reference sequence). The germline V and J ends were trimmed by 5 bases and 7 bases, with 12 bases remaining between them. The CDR3 sequence is 12 residues long.

This clonotype was observed a handful of times. The chain uses TRBV30 and TRBJ1-2; maybe TRBD1 (6 bases). The CDR3 runs 15 residues. V gave up 0 bases and J gave up 4 bases, with 15 bases separating them. The germline CDR1 and CDR2 sequences are GTSNPN and SVGIG (reference sequence). The CDR3 protein is CAWSVQGARSYGYTF. In DNA, the CDR3 is TGTGCCTGGAGTGTACAGGGCGCCCGGTCCTATGGCTACACCTTC.

This chain uses TRBV28 with TRBJ2-1, with 11 bases matching TRBD1. The CDR3 runs to 14 residues. V lost 5 bases, J lost 7 bases, and 4 bases stayed unmatched. The germline gives CDR1 MDHEN, CDR2 SYDVKM. DNA for the CDR3: TGTGCCAGCAGTCGGACAGGGGGCGGGAATGAGCAGTTCTTC. Amino acid sequence: CASSRTGGGNEQFF. Based on the CDR3 plus reference TRBV28 and TRBJ2-1, the full variable domain is DVKVTQSSRYLVKRTGEKVFLECVQDMDHENMFWYRQDPGLGLRLIYFSYDVKMKEKGDIPEGYSVSREKKERFSLILESASTNQTSMYLCASSRTGGGNEQFFGPGTRLTVL.

On this clonotype: A much larger clone differs by one base, so this may be a read error. The chain carries TRBV7-2 and TRBJ2-2, with D tentatively TRBD1 (6 bases). Germline CDR1 and CDR2: SGHTA and FQGNSA. CDR3 length equals 15 residues. The CDR3 DNA sequence: TGTCCCAGCATTAAACAGGGCGCGAACACCGGGGAGCTGTTTTTT. Protein product: CPSIKQGANTGELFF.

As for this clonotype: A much larger clone lies one base from this, so it may be a read error. The CDR3 DNA reads as TGTGCCAGCAGTAAACAGGGATTTTCGCAGCCCCAGTATTTT. Its translation is CASSKQGFSQPQYF. The V and J genes are TRBV6-1 and TRBJ1-5; D possibly corresponds to TRBD1 (6 bases). The J call is doubtful: the DNA matches TRBJ2-3 better. Germline V gene data show CDR1 as MNHNS and CDR2 as SASEGT. This CDR3 is 14 amino acids long.

This clonotype was recorded at least ten times. The chain combines TRBV11-3 with TRBJ2-1, with TRBD2 matching over 7 bases. There are 15 residues in the CDR3. Trimming cost V 0 bases and J 7 bases; bases outside gene matches: 6. Per the germline V gene, CDR1 is SGHNT and CDR2 is YENEEA. CDR3 region: CASSLEFGEGNEQFF. CDR3 DNA sequence: TGTGCCAGCAGCTTAGAGTTCGGGGAGGGGAATGAGCAGTTCTTC.

The chain couples TRBV5-1 to TRBJ2-5, with 8 bases that match TRBD2. CDR1 and CDR2 from the germline V gene are SGHRS and YFSETQ. J gave up 5 bases and V 3 bases, and 9 bases lay outside the gene matches. This CDR3 is 15 amino acids long. The CDR3 reads CASSSGTRGDETQYF. CDR3 DNA: TGCGCCAGCAGCTCCGGGACTAGGGGGGATGAGACCCAGTACTTC. The full variable domain, rest sourced from reference TRBV5-1 and TRBJ2-5, is KAGVTQTPRYLIKTRGQQVTLSCSPISGHRSVSWYQQTPGQGLQFLFEYFSETQRNKGNFPGRFSGRQFSNSRSEMNVSTLELGDSALYLCASSSGTRGDETQYFGPGTRLLVL.

At least ten counts were recorded for this clonotype. The chain couples TRBV27 to TRBJ2-7; TRBD1 matches at 8 bases. V trimming: 8 bases; J trimming: 3 bases; junction bases outside the gene matches: 9. The CDR3 has 14 amino acids. Germline CDR1 MNHEY, CDR2 SMNVEV (reference sequence). In nucleotides, the CDR3 is TGTGCCAGCGCCGAGGGCACAGGGGGCTACGAGCAGTACTTC. As protein: CASAEGTGGYEQYF.

This clonotype showed up many times. The rearrangement links TRBV9 to TRBJ2-2, with TRBD2 matching over 10 bases. Germline V CDR1 and CDR2: SGDLS, YYNGEE. The trim removed 0 bases at V and 4 bases at J, leaving 3 bases unmatched. CDR3 length: 16 amino acids. CDR3 sequence: CASSVELAGATGELFF. The CDR3 DNA is TGTGCCAGCAGCGTAGAGCTAGCGGGAGCCACCGGGGAGCTGTTTTTT.

The table lists this clonotype with a few counts. The chain is built from TRBV19 and TRBJ2-1, with 10 nucleotides matching TRBD1. There are 15 residues in the CDR3. V lost 3 bases to trimming and J lost 8 bases; unmatched junction nucleotides: 7. CDR1 and CDR2 from the germline V gene are LNHDA and SQIVND (reference sequence). CDR3 bases: TGTGCCAGTAGTATTGGGACAGGGGCTCTGGATGAGCAGTTCTTC. This translates into CASSIGTGALDEQFF.

As to this clonotype: A much larger clone is a single base away; this may be a read error. This chain links TRBV3-2 with TRBJ2-7; whether TRBD2, the table's D call, matches the DNA was not checked. TRBV3-2 is a documented pseudogene. The CDR3 spans 17 residues. The CDR3 here is CASSQGRLAGGPYKQYF. The CDR3 nucleotides are TGTGCCAGCAGCCAAGGACGCCTAGCGGGAGGGCCCTACAAGCAGTACTTC.

Ten or more counts support this clonotype. J is TRBJ2-3 and V is TRBV10-1; no clear D. The CDR3 is 16 amino acids. Trimming stripped 3 bases from V and 4 bases from J, with 17 bases between. Per germline, CDR1 WNHNN and CDR2 SYGVQD (reference sequence). CDR3 amino acids: CASSDPSAPGADTQYF. The CDR3 DNA is TGCGCCAGCAGTGACCCGAGCGCTCCTGGGGCAGATACGCAGTATTTT.